This T cell receptor beta chain was obtained from a study of cytomegalovirus exposure and HLA in healthy donors. General observations from the study: Some TCR beta chains (164 of them) were listed as cytomegalovirus-associated. Later, an analysis found that TCR clusters from the first cohort tended to co-occur in the 120 validation repertoires. CMV antigen specificity was confirmed in vitro for three CMV-associated chains.

Points on this clone: What it recognizes is unknown.

Sequenced by immunoSEQ multiplex PCR; TCRdb stores in-frame clones only, minus some. The sample has 50,000 to 70,000 clones; 85% to 95% are singletons. The CDR3 has 14 residues. The germline CDR1 and CDR2 sequences are LGHNA and YNFKEQ. Trimming left V 5 bases short and J 11 bases short, with 16 bases between. This chain uses TRBV4-2 with TRBJ1-6, with TRBD1 as a possible D gene (6 bases). Sequences were obtained from PBMCs. The sequence came from a woman aged 18-30 years in good health and CMV-seropositive. The CDR3 sequence is CASSANRGLAPLHF. Written as DNA, the CDR3 is TGTGCCAGCAGCGCGAATAGGGGGTTGGCACCCCTCCACTTT.